This T cell receptor beta chain was observed in a study of T cells after yellow fever vaccination. Whole-study results and caveats: A large majority of primary-vaccination clones showed up again after the booster (approximately 95% CD4, 85% to 90% CD8). Weaker in magnitude, the secondary response showed a faster peak on day 5 versus 15. Few clonotypes appeared in both CD4 and CD8 compartments.

Of note for this clonotype: Its antigen is unknown.

TCRdb used MiXCR to reprocess the 5' RACE reads, holding one entry per CDR3 protein. Of 360,000 or so distinct CDR3 sequences in the sample, approximately 10% were seen once. From germline, CDR1 is SNHLY and CDR2 FYNNEI. The V and J ends lost 3 bases and 1 base respectively, with 9 bases between them. This CDR3 comprises 14 residues. The material was PBMCs, obtained on the day of the first yellow fever vaccination. This clonotype was obtained from a man aged 18 to 35 who received the YFV17D yellow fever vaccine. The chain joins TRBV2 to TRBJ1-1; perhaps TRBD1 as D (5 bases). The CDR3 is CASSDREGNTEAFF. DNA of the CDR3: TGTGCCAGCAGTGACAGGGAGGGGAACACTGAAGCTTTCTTT.